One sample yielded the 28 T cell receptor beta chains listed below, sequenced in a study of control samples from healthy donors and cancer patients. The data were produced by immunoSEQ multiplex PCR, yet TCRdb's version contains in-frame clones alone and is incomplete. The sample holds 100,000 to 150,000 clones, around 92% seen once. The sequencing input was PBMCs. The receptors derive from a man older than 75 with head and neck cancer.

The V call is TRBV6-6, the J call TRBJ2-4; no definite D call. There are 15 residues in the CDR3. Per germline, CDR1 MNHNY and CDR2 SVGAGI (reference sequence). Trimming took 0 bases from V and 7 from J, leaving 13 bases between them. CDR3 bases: TGTGCCAGCAGTTACTCCGTAACGGAAGGGAACATTCAGTACTTC. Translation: CASSYSVTEGNIQYF.

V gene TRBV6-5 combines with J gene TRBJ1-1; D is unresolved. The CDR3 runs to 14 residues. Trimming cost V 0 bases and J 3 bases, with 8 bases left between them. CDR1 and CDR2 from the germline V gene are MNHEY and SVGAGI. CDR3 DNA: TGTGCCAGCAGTTACTCTGGGCGGGACACTGAAGCTTTCTTT. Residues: CASSYSGRDTEAFF.

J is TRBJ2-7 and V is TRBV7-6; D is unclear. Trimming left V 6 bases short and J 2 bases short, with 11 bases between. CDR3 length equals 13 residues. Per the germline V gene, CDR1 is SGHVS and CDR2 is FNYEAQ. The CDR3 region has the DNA TGTGCCAGCAGTTTACATTCTACCTACGAGCAGTACTTC. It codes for CASSLHSTYEQYF.

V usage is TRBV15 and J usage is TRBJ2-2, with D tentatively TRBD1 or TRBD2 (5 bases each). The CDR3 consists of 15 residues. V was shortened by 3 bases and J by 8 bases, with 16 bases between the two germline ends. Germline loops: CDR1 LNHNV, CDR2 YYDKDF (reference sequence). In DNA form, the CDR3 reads TGTGCCACCAGCAGTGACGGGACGGGCCAAGGGGAGCTGTTTTTT. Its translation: CATSSDGTGQGELFF. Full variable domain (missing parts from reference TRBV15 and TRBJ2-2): DAMVIQNPRYQVTQFGKPVTLSCSQTLNHNVMYWYQQKSSQAPKLLFHYYDKDFNNEADTPDNFQSRRPNTSFCFLDIRSPGLGDTAMYLCATSSDGTGQGELFFGEGSRLTVL.

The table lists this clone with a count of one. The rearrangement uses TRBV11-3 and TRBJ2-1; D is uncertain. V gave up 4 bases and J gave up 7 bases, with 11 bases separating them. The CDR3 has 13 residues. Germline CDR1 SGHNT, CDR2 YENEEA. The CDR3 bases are TGTGCCAGCAGCTCAATAGGACCTAATGAGCAGTTCTTC. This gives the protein CASSSIGPNEQFF.

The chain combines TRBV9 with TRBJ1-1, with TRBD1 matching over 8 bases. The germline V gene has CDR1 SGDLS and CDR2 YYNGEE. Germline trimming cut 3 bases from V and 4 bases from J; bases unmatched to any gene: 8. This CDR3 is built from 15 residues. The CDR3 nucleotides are TGTGCCAGCAGCGCGACTGGACAGGGCGGCACTGAAGCTTTCTTT. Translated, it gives CASSATGQGGTEAFF. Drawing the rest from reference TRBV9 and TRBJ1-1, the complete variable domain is DSGVTQTPKHLITATGQRVTLRCSPRSGDLSVYWYQQSLDQGLQFLIQYYNGEERAKGNILERFSAQQFPDLHSELNLSSLELGDSALYFCASSATGQGGTEAFFGQGTRLTVV.

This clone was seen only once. The CDR3 loop is CASSPYTGDSGNTIYF. The CDR3 nucleotides read TGTGCCAGCTCACCATACACAGGAGATTCTGGAAACACCATATATTTT. The genes are TRBV18 and TRBJ1-3; tentatively, D is TRBD1 (5 bases). From germline, CDR1 is KGHSH and CDR2 LQKENI. V was pared by 2 bases and J by 1 base, with 12 bases between. The CDR3 runs to 16 residues.

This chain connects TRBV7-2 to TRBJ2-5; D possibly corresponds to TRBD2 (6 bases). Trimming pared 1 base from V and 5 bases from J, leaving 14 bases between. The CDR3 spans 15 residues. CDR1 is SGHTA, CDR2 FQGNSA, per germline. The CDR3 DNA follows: TGTGCCAGCAGCTTAGGAGGGCTAGCGCGGGAGACCCAGTACTTC. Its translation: CASSLGGLARETQYF. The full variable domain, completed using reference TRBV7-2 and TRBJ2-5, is GAGVSQSPSNKVTEKGKDVELRCDPISGHTALYWYRQSLGQGLEFLIYFQGNSAPDKSGLPSDRFSAERTGGSVSTLTIQRTQQEDSAVYLCASSLGGLARETQYFGPGTRLLVL.

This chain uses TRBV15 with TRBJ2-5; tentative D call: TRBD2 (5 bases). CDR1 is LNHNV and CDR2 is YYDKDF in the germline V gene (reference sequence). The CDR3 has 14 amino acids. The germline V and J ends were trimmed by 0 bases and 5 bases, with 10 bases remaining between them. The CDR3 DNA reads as TGTGCCACCAGCAGAGAGAGGGTTTCGGAGACCCAGTACTTC. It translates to CATSRERVSETQYF.

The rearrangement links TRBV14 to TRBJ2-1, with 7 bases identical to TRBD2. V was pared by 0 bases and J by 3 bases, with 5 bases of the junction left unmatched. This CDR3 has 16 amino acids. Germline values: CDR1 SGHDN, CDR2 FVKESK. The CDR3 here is CASSQDQRGYYNEQFF. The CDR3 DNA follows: TGTGCCAGCAGCCAAGATCAGCGGGGCTACTACAATGAGCAGTTCTTC.

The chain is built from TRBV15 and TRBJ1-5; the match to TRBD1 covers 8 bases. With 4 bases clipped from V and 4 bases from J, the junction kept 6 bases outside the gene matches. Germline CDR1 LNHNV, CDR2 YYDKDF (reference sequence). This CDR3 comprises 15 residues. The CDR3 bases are TGTGCCACCAGCACCGGACAGGGCGGTAATCAGCCCCAGCATTTT. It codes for CATSTGQGGNQPQHF. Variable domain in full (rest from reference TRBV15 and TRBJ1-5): DAMVIQNPRYQVTQFGKPVTLSCSQTLNHNVMYWYQQKSSQAPKLLFHYYDKDFNNEADTPDNFQSRRPNTSFCFLDIRSPGLGDTAMYLCATSTGQGGNQPQHFGDGTRLSIL.

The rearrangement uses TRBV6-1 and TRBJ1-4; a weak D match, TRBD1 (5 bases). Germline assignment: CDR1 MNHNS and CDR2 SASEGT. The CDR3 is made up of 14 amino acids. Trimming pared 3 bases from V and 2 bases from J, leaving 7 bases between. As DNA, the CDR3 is TGTGCCAGCAGTGACAGGGTCACTAATGAAAAACTGTTTTTT. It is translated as CASSDRVTNEKLFF.

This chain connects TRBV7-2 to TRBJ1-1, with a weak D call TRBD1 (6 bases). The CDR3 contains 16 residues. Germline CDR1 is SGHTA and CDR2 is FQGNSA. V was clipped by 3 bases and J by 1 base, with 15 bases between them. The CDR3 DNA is TGTGCCAGCAGCTTGGAGCGGGTGGGACAGAACACTGAAGCTTTCTTT. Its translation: CASSLERVGQNTEAFF. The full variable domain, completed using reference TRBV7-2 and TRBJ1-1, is GAGVSQSPSNKVTEKGKDVELRCDPISGHTALYWYRQSLGQGLEFLIYFQGNSAPDKSGLPSDRFSAERTGGSVSTLTIQRTQQEDSAVYLCASSLERVGQNTEAFFGQGTRLTVV.

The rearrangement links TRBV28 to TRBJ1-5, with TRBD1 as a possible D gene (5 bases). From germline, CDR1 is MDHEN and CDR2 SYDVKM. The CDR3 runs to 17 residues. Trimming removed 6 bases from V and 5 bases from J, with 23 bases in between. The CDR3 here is CASRLSRGTAYYQPQHF. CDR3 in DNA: TGTGCCAGCAGGCTCTCGCGGGGGACGGCTTATTATCAGCCCCAGCATTTT.

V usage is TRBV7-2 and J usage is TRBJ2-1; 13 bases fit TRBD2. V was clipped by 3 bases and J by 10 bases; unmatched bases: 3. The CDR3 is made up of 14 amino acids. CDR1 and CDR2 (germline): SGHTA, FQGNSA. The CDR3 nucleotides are TGTGCCAGCAGCTTGGGGACTAGCGGGGCCGAGCAGTTCTTC. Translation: CASSLGTSGAEQFF.

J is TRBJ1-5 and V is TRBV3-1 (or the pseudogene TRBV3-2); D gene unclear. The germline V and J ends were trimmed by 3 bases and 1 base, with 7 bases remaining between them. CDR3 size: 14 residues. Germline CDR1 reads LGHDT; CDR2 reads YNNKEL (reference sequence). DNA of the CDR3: TGTGCCAGCAGCCAGCGGGGAAGCAATCAGCCCCAGCATTTT. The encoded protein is CASSQRGSNQPQHF.

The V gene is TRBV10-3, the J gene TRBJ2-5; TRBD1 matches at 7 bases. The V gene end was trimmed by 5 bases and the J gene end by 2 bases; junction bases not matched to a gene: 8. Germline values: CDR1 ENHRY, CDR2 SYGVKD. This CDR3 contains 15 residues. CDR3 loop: CAISPRDRDQETQYF. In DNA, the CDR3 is TGTGCCATCAGTCCCCGGGACAGAGATCAAGAGACCCAGTACTTC.

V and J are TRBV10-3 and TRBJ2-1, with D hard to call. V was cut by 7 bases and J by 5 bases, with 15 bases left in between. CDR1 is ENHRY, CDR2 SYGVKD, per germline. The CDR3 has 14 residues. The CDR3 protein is CAINAPGTHNEQFF. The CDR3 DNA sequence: TGTGCCATCAACGCCCCGGGTACTCACAATGAGCAGTTCTTC.

The CDR3 reads CASSPLRFRYEQYF. The CDR3 nucleotides are TGTGCCAGCTCACCACTAAGGTTCAGGTACGAGCAGTACTTC. The V and J genes are TRBV18 and TRBJ2-7; D unclear. CDR1 and CDR2 (germline): KGHSH, LQKENI. The V and J ends lost 1 base and 4 bases respectively, with 11 bases between them. This CDR3 has 14 amino acids.

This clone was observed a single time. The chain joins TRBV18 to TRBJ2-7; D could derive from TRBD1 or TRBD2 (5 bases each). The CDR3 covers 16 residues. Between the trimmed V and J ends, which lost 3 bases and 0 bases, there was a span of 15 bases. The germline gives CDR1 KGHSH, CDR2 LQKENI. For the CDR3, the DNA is TGTGCCAGCTCACCTCCTACAGGCGAGGGCTCCTACGAGCAGTACTTC. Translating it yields CASSPPTGEGSYEQYF. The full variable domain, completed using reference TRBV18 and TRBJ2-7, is NAGVMQNPRHLVRRRGQEARLRCSPMKGHSHVYWYRQLPEEGLKFMVYLQKENIIDESGMPKERFSAEFPKEGPSILRIQQVVRGDSAAYFCASSPPTGEGSYEQYFGPGTRLTVT.

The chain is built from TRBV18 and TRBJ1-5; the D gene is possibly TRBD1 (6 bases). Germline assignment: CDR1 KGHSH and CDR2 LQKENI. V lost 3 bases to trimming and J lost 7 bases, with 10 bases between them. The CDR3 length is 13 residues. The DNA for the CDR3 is TGTGCCAGCTCACCTGGGCAGGGGCAGCCCCAGCATTTT. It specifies CASSPGQGQPQHF.

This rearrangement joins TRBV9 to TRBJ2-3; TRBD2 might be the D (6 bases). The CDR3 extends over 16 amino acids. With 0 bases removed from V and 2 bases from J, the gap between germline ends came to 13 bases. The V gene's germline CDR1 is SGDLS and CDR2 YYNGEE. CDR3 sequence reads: CASSVEGTEATDTQYF. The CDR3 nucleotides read TGTGCCAGCAGCGTAGAAGGGACTGAGGCCACAGATACGCAGTATTTT.

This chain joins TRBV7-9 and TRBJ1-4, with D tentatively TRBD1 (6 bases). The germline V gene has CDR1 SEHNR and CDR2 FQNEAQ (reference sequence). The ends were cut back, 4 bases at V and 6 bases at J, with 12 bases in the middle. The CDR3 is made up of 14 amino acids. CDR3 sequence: CASSSARQDEKLFF. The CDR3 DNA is TGTGCCAGCAGCTCAGCCAGACAGGATGAAAAACTGTTTTTT.

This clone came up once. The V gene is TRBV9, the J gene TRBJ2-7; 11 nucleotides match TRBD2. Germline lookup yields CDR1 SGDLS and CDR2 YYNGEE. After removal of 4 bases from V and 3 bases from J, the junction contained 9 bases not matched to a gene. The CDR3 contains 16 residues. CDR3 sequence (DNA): TGTGCCAGCAGCCCGACGGTAGCGGGAGGGAACTACGAGCAGTACTTC. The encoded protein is CASSPTVAGGNYEQYF.

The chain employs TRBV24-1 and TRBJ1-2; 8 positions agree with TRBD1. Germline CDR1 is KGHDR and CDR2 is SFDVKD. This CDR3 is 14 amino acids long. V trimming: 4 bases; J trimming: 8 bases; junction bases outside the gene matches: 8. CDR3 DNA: TGTGCCACCAGTGACAGGACAGGGATGGGCGGCTACACCTTC. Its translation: CATSDRTGMGGYTF.

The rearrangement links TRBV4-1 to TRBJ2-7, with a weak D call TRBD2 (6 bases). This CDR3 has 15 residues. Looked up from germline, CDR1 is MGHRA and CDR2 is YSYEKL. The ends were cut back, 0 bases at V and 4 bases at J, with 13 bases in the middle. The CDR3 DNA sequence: TGCGCCAGCAGCCAAGAGCGGGACGGCCTTTACGAGCAGTACTTC. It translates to CASSQERDGLYEQYF.

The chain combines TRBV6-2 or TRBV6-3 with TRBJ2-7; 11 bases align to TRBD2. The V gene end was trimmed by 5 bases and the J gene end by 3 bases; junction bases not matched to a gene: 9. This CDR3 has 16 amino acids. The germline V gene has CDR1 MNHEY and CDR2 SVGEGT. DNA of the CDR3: TGTGCCAGCAGTGCCCTTCTAGCGGGAGGCGGCTACGAGCAGTACTTC. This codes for CASSALLAGGGYEQYF.

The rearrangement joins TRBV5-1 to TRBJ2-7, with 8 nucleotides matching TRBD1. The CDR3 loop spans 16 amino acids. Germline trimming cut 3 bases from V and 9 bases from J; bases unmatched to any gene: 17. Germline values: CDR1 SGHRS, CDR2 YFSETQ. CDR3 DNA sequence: TGCGCCAGCAGCTGGTCCGGAGGGTCGGCAACAGGGGGGCAGTACTTC. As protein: CASSWSGGSATGGQYF.